These 19 T cell receptor beta chains share one sample of origin, sequenced in a study of CD8+ T cells in alopecia areata. The treatment is: oral pan-JAK inhibitor, 5-10 mg twice daily. Investigators isolated RNA and reverse transcribed it into cDNA to act as the sequencing template. The method was immunoSEQ multiplex PCR; TCRdb's version includes in-frame clones alone and lacks a portion of them. Seen here are 95,000 to 110,000 clones, about four fifths observed once, and the top ten hold around a quarter. Sequences were derived from CD8+ T cells sorted from blood, sampled at week 24, from a patient treated with tofacitinib. The receptors originated from a human donor with alopecia areata.

V usage is TRBV7-3 and J usage is TRBJ2-2; D is possibly TRBD1 or TRBD2 (5 bases each). Trimming stripped 5 bases from V and 3 bases from J, with 10 bases between. Germline V gene data show CDR1 as SGHTA and CDR2 as FQGTGA. This CDR3 spans 14 amino acids. The CDR3 spells CASSPEGYTGELFF. The CDR3, as DNA: TGTGCCAGCAGCCCCGAGGGGTACACCGGGGAGCTGTTTTTT.

This chain links TRBV5-1 with TRBJ2-3; 11 nucleotides agree with TRBD2. After removal of 5 bases from V and 4 bases from J, the junction contained 6 bases not matched to a gene. CDR3 length equals 15 residues. Germline CDR1 SGHRS, CDR2 YFSETQ. The CDR3, as DNA: TGCGCCAGCAGTCCCGGGACTAGCGGCCCAGATACGCAGTATTTT. This translates into CASSPGTSGPDTQYF.

The chain combines TRBV7-9 with TRBJ2-7, with 12 bases matching TRBD2. Per the germline V gene, CDR1 is SEHNR and CDR2 is FQNEAQ (reference sequence). The CDR3 loop spans 18 amino acids. Trimming cost V 4 bases and J 1 base; bases outside gene matches: 11. The CDR3 sequence is CASSSRLAGDMRSYEQYF. The CDR3 bases are TGTGCCAGCAGCTCAAGACTAGCGGGGGATATGAGGTCCTACGAGCAGTACTTC.

This chain joins TRBV19 and TRBJ2-1; TRBD2 aligns across 9 bases. V shed 10 bases and J 3 bases; nucleotides not matched to a gene: 7. From germline, CDR1 is LNHDA and CDR2 SQIVND (reference sequence). The CDR3 contains 14 residues. CDR3 coding DNA: TGTGCCACATCCGCGGGGGGGGACTACAATGAGCAGTTCTTC. Translation: CATSAGGDYNEQFF. The full variable domain, with the rest looked up from reference TRBV19 and TRBJ2-1, is DGGITQSPKYLFRKEGQNVTLSCEQNLNHDAMYWYRQDPGQGLRLIYYSQIVNDFQKGDIAEGYSVSREKKESFPLTVTSAQKNPTAFYLCATSAGGDYNEQFFGPGTRLTVL.

The chain links TRBV4-1 to TRBJ2-2; the D is unclear. The CDR3 loop spans 9 amino acids. The V end lost 11 bases, the J end lost 5 bases, and 3 bases lay between the germline ends. Germline V lookup: CDR1 MGHRA, CDR2 YSYEKL. CDR3: CASTGELFF. DNA for the CDR3: TGCGCCTCGACCGGGGAGCTGTTTTTT.

CDR3 nucleotides: TGCGCCAGCAGCCAAGATCAGTACACAGATACGCAGTATTTT. This codes for CASSQDQYTDTQYF. The chain carries TRBV4-3 and TRBJ2-3; D uncertain. This CDR3 is 14 amino acids long. Per germline, CDR1 LGHNA and CDR2 YSLEER. The V gene lost 0 bases and the J gene lost 2 bases, with 6 bases spanning the gap.

Concerning this clone itself: One end of the junction fails to match germline, which may point to a read error. V and J are TRBV11-2 and TRBJ2-3; 8 bases match TRBD2. The CDR3 runs to 16 residues. Germline V gene sequence: CDR1 SGHAT, CDR2 FQNNGV. DNA of the CDR3: TGTGCCAGCAGCTTAGTTCCCGGGGGGGGCACAAATACGCAGTATTTT. It translates to CASSLVPGGGTNTQYF.

The chain is built from TRBV5-1 and TRBJ2-7; D is unclear. V lost 3 bases and J lost 3, with 10 bases in between. CDR3 length equals 13 residues. The germline CDR1 and CDR2 sequences are SGHRS and YFSETQ. The CDR3 DNA sequence: TGCGCCAGCAGCTCAAGACCGAGCTACGAGCAGTACTTC. Amino acid sequence: CASSSRPSYEQYF.

The chain recombines TRBV29-1 with TRBJ1-2; the match to TRBD1 covers 12 bases. The CDR3 consists of 15 residues. Germline loops: CDR1 SQVTM, CDR2 ANQGSEA. The J segment lost 8 bases and the V segment lost 6 bases, leaving 13 bases of the junction unmatched. CDR3 bases: TGCAGCGTCCCCACATCCGGGACAGGGGGCAAGGGCTACACCTTC. Protein sequence: CSVPTSGTGGKGYTF.

This clone rates as medium-sized. The rearrangement uses TRBV5-1 and TRBJ2-7, with D hard to call. V shed 4 bases and J shed 4 bases, with 12 bases lying between them. Germline assignment: CDR1 SGHRS and CDR2 YFSETQ. The CDR3 extends over 13 amino acids. The CDR3 DNA sequence: TGCGCCAGCAGCCCCTCTGGGTTGTACGAGCAGTACTTC. Translating gives CASSPSGLYEQYF. The full variable domain, in which reference TRBV5-1 and TRBJ2-7 provide the parts outside the CDR3, is KAGVTQTPRYLIKTRGQQVTLSCSPISGHRSVSWYQQTPGQGLQFLFEYFSETQRNKGNFPGRFSGRQFSNSRSEMNVSTLELGDSALYLCASSPSGLYEQYFGPGTRLTVT.

This clone was recorded a few times. V and J are TRBV7-9 and TRBJ1-2; the D gene is possibly TRBD1 (5 bases). The CDR3 extends over 15 amino acids. V was clipped by 4 bases and J by 5 bases, with 17 bases between them. Per germline, CDR1 SEHNR and CDR2 FQNEAQ (reference sequence). In DNA form, the CDR3 reads TGTGCCAGCAGCTCCCCCGGGGCCCTGAATTATGGCTACACCTTC. This translates into CASSSPGALNYGYTF. The variable domain in full, completed from reference TRBV7-9 and TRBJ1-2, reads DTGVSQNPRHKITKRGQNVTFRCDPISEHNRLYWYRQTLGQGPEFLTYFQNEAQLEKSRLLSDRFSAERPKGSFSTLEIQRTEQGDSAMYLCASSSPGALNYGYTFGSGTRLTVV.

The J gene is TRBJ2-5, the V gene TRBV7-2; D gene unclear. The CDR3 covers 15 residues. V shed 1 base and J shed 7 bases, with 16 bases lying between them. CDR1 SGHTA and CDR2 FQGNSA come from the germline V gene. The CDR3 reads CASSLVSIELGTQYF. The CDR3, as DNA: TGTGCCAGCAGCTTAGTCTCGATAGAGTTGGGGACCCAGTACTTC.

The CDR3 sequence is CAWSVQGDRYF. The CDR3 DNA sequence: TGTGCCTGGAGTGTACAAGGGGATCGGTACTTC. This chain connects TRBV30 to TRBJ2-7; TRBD1 is a possible D gene (5 bases). The CDR3 has 11 amino acids. The ends were cut back, 0 bases at V and 12 bases at J, with 12 bases in the middle. CDR1 and CDR2 (germline): GTSNPN, SVGIG (reference sequence).

The rearrangement joins TRBV4-2 to TRBJ1-1; 7 nucleotides agree with TRBD1. The CDR3 extends over 15 amino acids. CDR1 and CDR2 from the germline V gene are LGHNA and YNFKEQ. J was trimmed by 10 bases and V by 0 bases; bases with no gene match: 11. The CDR3 protein is CASSQDLLDREGAFF. CDR3 nucleotide sequence: TGTGCCAGCAGCCAAGATTTACTTGACAGGGAAGGAGCTTTCTTT.

The chain recombines TRBV5-6 with TRBJ2-2; no reliable D call. From germline, CDR1 is SGHDT and CDR2 YYEEEE. Trimming cost V 0 bases and J 6 bases, with 12 bases left between them. This CDR3 has 15 residues. The CDR3 region is CASSLGWSGPGELFF. The CDR3 nucleotides are TGTGCCAGCAGCTTGGGGTGGTCGGGTCCCGGGGAGCTGTTTTTT.

The V call is TRBV6-5, the J call TRBJ2-5; 10 bases are shared with TRBD2. V lost 4 bases to trimming and J lost 2 bases; unmatched junction nucleotides: 7. The CDR3 totals 16 residues. Germline lookup yields CDR1 MNHEY and CDR2 SVGAGI. The chain's CDR3 is CASSSTMTSGQETQYF. The CDR3 coding sequence is TGTGCCAGCAGTTCTACCATGACTAGCGGGCAAGAGACCCAGTACTTC.

This chain joins TRBV29-1 and TRBJ2-1; possibly TRBD2 for D (5 bases). The CDR3 consists of 9 residues. V lost 3 bases and J 12 bases, leaving 6 bases between the germline ends. The germline CDR1 and CDR2 sequences are SQVTM and ANQGSEA. The CDR3 is CSVDEGQFF. The DNA of the CDR3 is TGCAGCGTTGACGAGGGGCAGTTCTTC.

This clone was observed a single time. The chain has TRBV10-3 and TRBJ1-1, with 11 bases lining up with TRBD1. The trim removed 2 bases at V and 4 bases at J, leaving 12 bases unmatched. The germline V gene has CDR1 ENHRY and CDR2 SYGVKD. This CDR3 spans 18 amino acids. Here the CDR3 reads CAISETKFGQGAGTEAFF. DNA of the CDR3: TGTGCCATCAGTGAGACCAAATTTGGACAGGGGGCGGGCACTGAAGCTTTCTTT.

The chain couples TRBV2 to TRBJ2-3, with 7 bases lining up with TRBD1. This CDR3 has 15 amino acids. Germline V gene sequence: CDR1 SNHLY, CDR2 FYNNEI. V gave up 2 bases and J gave up 1 base; unmatched junction bases: 3. CDR3 amino acids: CASSERQGGTDTQYF. The DNA of the CDR3 is TGTGCCAGCAGTGAACGACAGGGTGGCACAGATACGCAGTATTTT.